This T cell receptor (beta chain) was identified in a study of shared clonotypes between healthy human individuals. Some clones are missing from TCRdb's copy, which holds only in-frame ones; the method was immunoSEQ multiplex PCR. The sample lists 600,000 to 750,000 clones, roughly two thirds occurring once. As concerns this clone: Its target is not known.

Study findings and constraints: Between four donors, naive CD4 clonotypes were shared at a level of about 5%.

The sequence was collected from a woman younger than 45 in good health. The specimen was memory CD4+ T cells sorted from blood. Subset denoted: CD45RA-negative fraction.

CDR3 in DNA: TGTGCCAGCAGCTCCGACAGGATAAACATTCAGTACTTC. Translation gives CASSSDRINIQYF. This sequence joins TRBV11-2 and TRBJ2-4, with D possibly being TRBD1 (6 bases). V was trimmed by 4 bases and J by 6 bases, leaving 10 bases between them. Germline-derived CDR1 and CDR2 are SGHAT and FQNNGV. The CDR3 covers 13 residues.